The 27 T cell receptor beta chains below were found in one sample sequenced in a study of T-cell memory formation after mild COVID-19 (dated by TCRdb to the early 2020s). Libraries were made using 5' RACE. Sequencing instrument: Illumina NovaSeq 6000. The public reads were quality trimmed at Q25 with fastp and then assembled into clones with MiXCR by TCRdb, keeping productive beta chains. A single entry per CDR3 protein holds the most common genes and DNA from its merged rows. This sample is represented by approximately 60,000 distinct CDR3 sequences; roughly 9.9% of them were singletons. The top ten clones comprise around 1.1% of the sample. Sequenced input: PBMCs or a T cell subset sorted from them (not recorded which). The receptors were sampled from a man younger than 35 who had mild COVID-19 (a few samples of this study predate the infection). The sample titles of this study are shuffled in the database, so cell type and time point are left out; the donor was told from shared clones.

V gene TRBV19 combines with J gene TRBJ2-2, with D perhaps given as TRBD1 or TRBD2 (6 bases each). V was shortened by 7 bases and J by 0 bases, with 21 bases between the two germline ends. The germline gives CDR1 LNHDA, CDR2 SQIVND (reference sequence). This CDR3 spans 18 amino acids. In DNA form, the CDR3 reads TGTGCCAGTATCATAAGGGGAAGGGGGGTCGCGAACACCGGGGAGCTGTTTTTT. Translated, it gives CASIIRGRGVANTGELFF.

This clonotype was picked up a small number of times. The V gene is TRBV20-1, the J gene TRBJ2-1, with 8 bases fitting TRBD2. The CDR3 spans 16 residues. V was clipped by 0 bases and J by 8 bases; unmatched bases: 12. From germline, CDR1 is DFQATT and CDR2 SNEGSKA (reference sequence). For the CDR3, the DNA is TGCAGTGCTAGAGATCTCATAGGACTAGCTCTCCATGAGCAGTTCTTC. Its translation is CSARDLIGLALHEQFF.

This clonotype was picked up many times. The chain joins TRBV2 to TRBJ2-3; D uncertain. V was shortened by 6 bases and J by 6 bases, with 10 bases between the two germline ends. The CDR3 is made up of 12 amino acids. Per the germline V gene, CDR1 is SNHLY and CDR2 is FYNNEI. The CDR3: CASSAQMDTQYF. The CDR3 DNA sequence: TGTGCCAGCAGCGCCCAAATGGATACGCAGTATTTT.

The table lists this clonotype with many counts. The rearrangement joins TRBV7-2 to TRBJ2-3, with a possible D match to TRBD1 (7 bases). This CDR3 comprises 12 residues. Looked up from germline, CDR1 is SGHTA and CDR2 is FQGNSA. V was pared by 3 bases and J by 10 bases, with 11 bases between. The CDR3 sequence is CASSFARGAQYF. DNA of the CDR3: TGTGCCAGCAGCTTTGCCAGGGGGGCGCAGTATTTT.

Ten or more counts support this clonotype. The chain carries TRBV5-1 and TRBJ2-5, with D hard to call. The CDR3 runs to 13 residues. Germline V lookup: CDR1 SGHRS, CDR2 YFSETQ. Trimming shortened V by 4 bases and J by 1 base, and 8 bases separated the two germline ends. The CDR3 here is CASSRVSQETQYF. For the CDR3, the DNA is TGCGCCAGCAGCCGGGTTTCCCAAGAGACCCAGTACTTC.

This clonotype was seen repeatedly, ten times or more. The genes are TRBV5-1 and TRBJ2-2; D ambiguous. Trimming left V 0 bases short and J 1 base short, with 7 bases between. The CDR3 is 15 amino acids. Germline lookup yields CDR1 SGHRS and CDR2 YFSETQ. CDR3: CASSLALMNTGELFF. CDR3 nucleotide sequence: TGCGCCAGCAGCTTGGCGCTTATGAACACCGGGGAGCTGTTTTTT.

V gene TRBV5-6 combines with J gene TRBJ1-2; D may be TRBD1 (5 bases). Germline V gene lookup returns CDR1 SGHDT and CDR2 YYEEEE. The V and J ends lost 0 bases and 9 bases respectively, with 12 bases between them. CDR3 length: 13 amino acids. The CDR3 coding sequence is TGTGCCAGCAGCTTGGCTGGGGGATTGCGCTACACCTTC. Its protein product is CASSLAGGLRYTF.

The chain carries TRBV6-5 and TRBJ1-1; D ambiguous. Germline V lookup: CDR1 MNHEY, CDR2 SVGAGI. The CDR3 has 17 residues. Trimming removed 5 bases at V and 0 bases at J, with 19 bases between. CDR3 in DNA: TGTGCCAGCAGTGACCCGCCCTCCGGCACCGTGAACACTGAAGCTTTCTTT. Translating it yields CASSDPPSGTVNTEAFF.

This clonotype was seen more than once but under ten times. The genes are TRBV12-3 or TRBV12-4 and TRBJ1-5; D may be TRBD1 (5 bases). The CDR3 is made up of 14 amino acids. V dropped 3 bases and J dropped 7 bases, with 13 bases sitting between them. CDR3 region: CASSFHGAGQPQHF. The DNA of the CDR3 is TGTGCCAGCAGTTTCCATGGGGCAGGGCAGCCCCAGCATTTT.

This clonotype has ten or more counts. This chain connects TRBV7-2 to TRBJ2-1; 11 nucleotides align to TRBD1. V trimming: 3 bases; J trimming: 9 bases; junction bases outside the gene matches: 4. Germline CDR1 reads SGHTA; CDR2 reads FQGNSA. The CDR3 consists of 14 residues. The CDR3 sequence: CASSFRTGGGEQFF. The CDR3 DNA reads TGTGCCAGCAGCTTTCGGACAGGGGGCGGTGAGCAGTTCTTC.

V and J are TRBV7-3 and TRBJ1-2; perhaps TRBD1 as D (6 bases). V lost 3 bases and J lost 7, with 12 bases in between. The germline V gene encodes CDR1 SGHTA and CDR2 FQGTGA. The CDR3 is 13 residues long. CDR3: CASSFTQGGGYTF. The CDR3 DNA reads TGTGCCAGCAGCTTTACACAGGGTGGTGGCTACACCTTC.

V gene TRBV7-2 combines with J gene TRBJ2-7; no definite D call. The CDR3 loop spans 13 amino acids. V dropped 1 base and J dropped 3 bases, with 7 bases sitting between them. Per the germline V gene, CDR1 is SGHTA and CDR2 is FQGNSA. This chain's CDR3 is CASSLGNIYEQYF. The CDR3 region has the DNA TGTGCCAGCAGCTTAGGAAACATCTACGAGCAGTACTTC.

This clonotype occurred many times. The CDR3 coding sequence is TGTGCCAGCAGCTTAGAAGCAGGGGCAGATACGCAGTATTTT. It codes for CASSLEAGADTQYF. V gene TRBV7-8 combines with J gene TRBJ2-3; tentatively, D is TRBD1 (6 bases). There are 14 residues in the CDR3. Germline values: CDR1 SGHVS, CDR2 FQNEAQ. V lost 1 base and J 4 bases, leaving 9 bases between the germline ends.

This clonotype was picked up a small number of times. The V gene is TRBV6-5, the J gene TRBJ2-1; 11 nucleotides match TRBD1. Trimming took 6 bases from V and 13 from J; bases not matched to a gene: 11. Germline V lookup: CDR1 MNHEY, CDR2 SVGAGI. This CDR3 contains 14 residues. CDR3 nucleotides: TGTGCCAGCAGCCGACACCGGACAGGGGGCCGCCAGTTCTTC. This gives the protein CASSRHRTGGRQFF.

V and J are TRBV3-1 and TRBJ1-2; D uncertain. Germline values: CDR1 LGHDT, CDR2 YNNKEL (reference sequence). The germline V and J ends were trimmed by 4 bases and 9 bases, with 12 bases remaining between them. The CDR3 is made up of 12 amino acids. The CDR3 sequence: CASSLPGLSYTF. The CDR3 DNA reads as TGTGCCAGCAGCCTTCCCGGGCTCAGCTACACCTTC.

V usage is TRBV5-1 and J usage is TRBJ1-6; no clear D. Germline V CDR1 and CDR2: SGHRS, YFSETQ. This CDR3 is 16 amino acids long. Trimming stripped 1 base from V and 4 bases from J, with 12 bases between. The CDR3 reads CASSLSGPRYNSPLHF. CDR3 nucleotides: TGCGCCAGCAGCTTGTCCGGGCCCCGGTATAATTCACCCCTCCACTTT.

There are a few counts of this clonotype. This CDR3 is CASTPPEGGGQAFF. CDR3 sequence (DNA): TGTGCCAGCACTCCCCCCGAGGGGGGAGGGCAGGCTTTCTTT. J is TRBJ1-1 and V is TRBV6-5, with D possibly being TRBD1 (6 bases). CDR1 is MNHEY, CDR2 SVGAGI, per germline. Trimming pared 7 bases from V and 11 bases from J, leaving 23 bases between. The CDR3 is made up of 14 amino acids.

This clonotype was counted only a few times. The chain combines TRBV9 with TRBJ1-2; D is possibly TRBD1 (6 bases). Germline CDR1 is SGDLS and CDR2 is YYNGEE. Trimming took 3 bases from V and 3 from J, leaving 18 bases between them. The CDR3 runs 16 residues. The CDR3 region is CASSAPTGPRDYGYTF. In DNA form, the CDR3 reads TGTGCCAGCAGCGCCCCAACAGGGCCGCGGGACTATGGCTACACCTTC.

This clonotype was counted many times. The rearrangement links TRBV3-1 to TRBJ2-5, with TRBD2 matching 9 bases. The CDR3 runs to 16 residues. CDR1 LGHDT and CDR2 YNNKEL come from the germline V gene (reference sequence). J lost 2 bases, V lost 2 bases, and 6 bases had no gene match. The CDR3 protein is CASSQPGTSRQETQYF. The DNA for the CDR3 is TGTGCCAGCAGCCAACCAGGGACTAGCAGACAAGAGACCCAGTACTTC.

This clonotype was seen ten or more times. The chain joins TRBV3-1 to TRBJ2-7; tentatively, D is TRBD2 (6 bases). Germline values: CDR1 LGHDT, CDR2 YNNKEL (reference sequence). The CDR3 totals 14 residues. V was shortened by 1 base and J by 6 bases, with 13 bases between the two germline ends. The DNA for the CDR3 is TGTGCCAGCAGCCAAGGGATGCGAGCGGGCGAGCAGTACGTC. This encodes CASSQGMRAGEQYV.

This clonotype was seen at least ten times. The chain joins TRBV5-1 to TRBJ2-5, with 10 bases lining up with TRBD2. The V segment lost 2 bases and the J segment 3 bases; nucleotides outside the gene matches: 4. CDR1 SGHRS and CDR2 YFSETQ come from the germline V gene. This CDR3 is 15 amino acids long. In nucleotides, the CDR3 is TGCGCCAGCAGCTTACTAGCGGGGAGTGAAGAGACCCAGTACTTC. Translating it yields CASSLLAGSEETQYF. Combining the CDR3 with reference TRBV5-1 and TRBJ2-5 gives the whole variable domain KAGVTQTPRYLIKTRGQQVTLSCSPISGHRSVSWYQQTPGQGLQFLFEYFSETQRNKGNFPGRFSGRQFSNSRSEMNVSTLELGDSALYLCASSLLAGSEETQYFGPGTRLLVL.

The chain is built from TRBV3-1 and TRBJ1-6; D is possibly TRBD1 (5 bases). The germline V and J ends were trimmed by 4 bases and 3 bases, with 13 bases remaining between them. The CDR3 spans 16 residues. Germline values: CDR1 LGHDT, CDR2 YNNKEL (reference sequence). CDR3 sequence (DNA): TGTGCCAGCAGCCTCACCCAGGGCGTCTATAATTCACCCCTCCACTTT. Amino acids: CASSLTQGVYNSPLHF.

This clonotype was picked up a small number of times. The genes are TRBV6-1 and TRBJ1-6; D unclear. The CDR3 runs 13 residues. V gave up 0 bases and J gave up 15 bases, with 12 bases separating them. CDR1 and CDR2 from the germline V gene are MNHNS and SASEGT. The CDR3 region is CASSEAQASRLHF. As DNA, the CDR3 is TGTGCCAGCAGTGAAGCGCAAGCTTCTCGCCTCCACTTT.

This clonotype was counted between two and nine times. This chain links TRBV11-2 with TRBJ2-6, with a possible D match to TRBD1 (6 bases). V was pared by 4 bases and J by 4 bases, with 17 bases between. The germline V gene encodes CDR1 SGHAT and CDR2 FQNNGV. The length of the CDR3 is 17 residues. The CDR3 DNA reads as TGTGCCAGCAGCTACCTAGGGGGAGCCGCCGGGGCCAACGTCCTGACTTTC. Protein product: CASSYLGGAAGANVLTF.

This chain connects TRBV12-3 or TRBV12-4 to TRBJ2-7, with D hard to call. This CDR3 comprises 13 residues. V shed 4 bases and J shed 6 bases, with 13 bases lying between them. The CDR3 loop reads CASSSLNGFEQYF. Here the CDR3 DNA reads TGTGCCAGCAGTTCTCTAAACGGGTTCGAGCAGTACTTC.

CDR3 sequence reads: CASSLFGSFAGFAPSTDTQYF. The CDR3 DNA reads as TGCGCCAGCAGCCTTTTTGGGAGCTTCGCGGGCTTTGCTCCAAGCACAGATACGCAGTATTTT. This rearrangement joins TRBV5-1 to TRBJ2-3, with a tentative D call TRBD2 (5 bases). Trimming stripped 4 bases from V and 0 bases from J, with 30 bases between. The germline CDR1 and CDR2 sequences are SGHRS and YFSETQ. This CDR3 has 21 residues.

This chain connects TRBV7-9 to TRBJ1-6; D is undetermined. CDR3 size: 14 residues. The V end was cut by 3 bases, the J end by 10 bases, with 13 bases between. In germline, CDR1 is SEHNR, CDR2 FQNEAQ (reference sequence). The CDR3 region is CASSFSGWESPLHF. CDR3 DNA sequence: TGTGCCAGCAGCTTCTCTGGGTGGGAGTCACCCCTCCACTTT.